The clone carrying this T cell receptor (beta chain) showed up many times. Prior to thyroid surgery, none of the patients had received any treatment. With 1 base removed from V and 7 bases from J, the gap between germline ends came to 3 bases. CDR3 length: 11 amino acids. The germline V gene has CDR1 LGHDT and CDR2 YNNKEL (reference sequence). TCRdb reprocessed the PCR reads via MiXCR. The data hold about 53,000 clones, with about 20% observed a single time. This sample was taken from a study of metastatic and nonmetastatic thyroid tumors. This chain links TRBV3-1 with TRBJ2-3, with D uncertain. What was sequenced was blood. The origin of this receptor is a female donor with papillary thyroid cancer or a benign thyroid nodule (not recorded which). Some clones in this sample may be carry-over from other donors' samples. For the CDR3, the DNA is TGTGCCAGCAGCCAAGGGTATACGCAGTATTTT. This translates into CASSQGYTQYF.